This T cell receptor beta chain was captured in a study of T-cell reconstitution after alpha-beta-depleted transplantation in children. The V segment lost 0 bases and the J segment 1 base; nucleotides outside the gene matches: 8. Looked up from germline, CDR1 is KGHSH and CDR2 is LQKENI. The CDR3 extends over 18 amino acids. Unique molecular identifiers were incorporated when the TCRbeta library was constructed. MiXCR was run by TCRdb on the PCR reads, yielding one entry per CDR3 protein. This sample has fewer than 550,000 distinct CDR3 sequences, with about 10% found just once. This clonotype showed up many times. Its target is not known. Findings of the study overall: T-cell numbers and diversity, one year after transplant, stemmed largely from T cells that were newly produced. Surviving recipient T cells and thymic progenitors underlay high day-60 TCRbeta diversity in some patients.

The sample in question was PBMCs, obtained before TCRalphabeta/CD19-depleted stem cell transplant. The chain uses TRBV18 and TRBJ2-2, with 7 bases lining up with TRBD1. The sequence was obtained from a child younger than 10 with inherited bone marrow failure, due to receive a stem cell transplant. CDR3 protein: CASSPPRGRSWNTGELFF. For the CDR3, the DNA is TGTGCCAGCTCACCACCAAGGGGGCGGTCGTGGAACACCGGGGAGCTGTTTTTT. Supplemented by reference TRBV18 and TRBJ2-2, the full variable domain reads NAGVMQNPRHLVRRRGQEARLRCSPMKGHSHVYWYRQLPEEGLKFMVYLQKENIIDESGMPKERFSAEFPKEGPSILRIQQVVRGDSAAYFCASSPPRGRSWNTGELFFGEGSRLTVL.